The rows below give T cell receptor beta chains drawn from one sample of a study of Ad26.COV2.S vaccination and SARS-CoV-2 variants. Sequenced by immunoSEQ multiplex PCR; TCRdb stores in-frame clones only, minus some. The sample records 410,000 or so clones, around 92% being singletons. The sample was peripheral blood, taken in a trial of Ad26.COV2.S vaccine versus placebo. These receptors were collected from a person aged 18-65 years who received the Ad26.COV2.S COVID-19 vaccine or a placebo. Each CDR3 is given with its conserved first and last residue. The D gene is left open where the match is weak. Clone size is stated in some rows and not others, as once, few, many or a class when expanded.

.,TRBJ2-7,18,.,TRBV5-1,TGCGCCAGCAGCCCCTTGGGGGGTGTGCCGATAAGCTCCTACGAGCAGTACTTC,CASSPLGGVPISSYEQYF
TRBD1,TRBJ2-7,14,once,TRBV5-6,TGTGCCAGCAGTAGGGACAGGGGCGCCTCGGGGCAGTACTTC,CASSRDRGASGQYF
TRBD2,TRBJ2-1,16,.,TRBV6-2/TRBV6-3,TGTGCCAGCAGTTACGGGGTAGCGGGGGGACTCAATGAGCAGTTCTTC,CASSYGVAGGLNEQFF
TRBD1,TRBJ1-4,14,few,TRBV12-5,TGTGCTAGTGGCCCGGACAGGGGTAATGAAAAACTGTTTTTT,CASGPDRGNEKLFF
.,TRBJ2-2,14,once,TRBV7-9,TGTGCCAGCAGTTCCAGCCCGGGACCCGGGGAGCTGTTTTTT,CASSSSPGPGELFF
TRBD2,TRBJ2-5,18,.,TRBV7-2,TGTGCCAGCAGCAGGACGGTTAGCGGGGACTTACGGATAGAGACCCAGTACTTC,CASSRTVSGDLRIETQYF
.,TRBJ1-5,17,.,TRBV6-2/TRBV6-3,TGTGCCAGCAGTTACCCCGGCTCAATCTATAGCAATCAGCCCCAGCATTTT,CASSYPGSIYSNQPQHF
.,TRBJ2-5,14,.,TRBV6-5,TGTGCCAGCAGTACCCGAGTAGGCGTAGAGACCCAGTACTTC,CASSTRVGVETQYF
.,TRBJ1-2,17,.,TRBV6-2/TRBV6-3,TGTGCCAGCAGTTACGGATCTAGGACGGAACATAACTATGGCTACACCTTC,CASSYGSRTEHNYGYTF
TRBD1,TRBJ2-2,16,few,TRBV6-2/TRBV6-3,TGTGCCAGCAGTTCCTACAGGGGGCGGGGCACCGGGGAGCTGTTTTTT,CASSSYRGRGTGELFF
.,TRBJ1-2,15,.,TRBV2,TGTGCCAGCAGCGCAAGGAGACAAACCGCCTATGGCTACACCTTC,CASSARRQTAYGYTF
TRBD1,TRBJ2-3,15,.,TRBV5-6,TGTGCCAGCAGCTTGGAGACAGGGCTCTCAGATACGCAGTATTTT,CASSLETGLSDTQYF
.,TRBJ1-1,14,.,TRBV30,TGTGCCTGGAGTGTCACAGGATCCACCACTGAAGCTTTCTTT,CAWSVTGSTTEAFF
.,TRBJ2-7,14,.,TRBV7-2,TGTGCCAGCAGCTTAGATAGACAGCACTACGAGCAGTACTTC,CASSLDRQHYEQYF
TRBD2,TRBJ2-1,18,.,TRBV13,TGTGCCAGCAGCTCCACACTAAGGACTAGCGGGGTCGGGGTGGAGCAGTTCTTC,CASSSTLRTSGVGVEQFF
TRBD1,TRBJ2-3,18,.,TRBV9,TGTGCCAGCAGGGCACTACCGACAGGGGAAGGCAAGACAGATACGCAGTATTTT,CASRALPTGEGKTDTQYF
.,TRBJ2-7,13,.,TRBV12-3/TRBV12-4,TGTGCCAGCAGTTTTTTCCTGGGCTACGAGCAGTACTTC,CASSFFLGYEQYF
.,TRBJ1-6,18,.,TRBV4-3,TGCGCCAGCAGCGGCGAGGGGGGGTCGAGCTCCTATAATTCACCCCTCCACTTT,CASSGEGGSSSYNSPLHF
TRBD1,TRBJ2-5,14,.,TRBV5-1,TGCGCCAGCAGCTTGGGCAGGGGGCAAGAGACCCAGTACTTC,CASSLGRGQETQYF
.,TRBJ2-3,12,.,TRBV12-3/TRBV12-4,TGTGCCAGCGGGACCAGCACAGATACGCAGTATTTT,CASGTSTDTQYF
.,TRBJ2-7,15,.,TRBV19,TGTGCCAGTAGTATGGCTGCGGGCCGATACTACGAGCAGTACTTC,CASSMAAGRYYEQYF
TRBD1,TRBJ1-1,13,.,TRBV27,TGTGCCAGCAGTCGACAGGGTGGCACTGAAGCTTTCTTT,CASSRQGGTEAFF
.,TRBJ1-2,14,.,TRBV29-1,TGCATCAATCAACCGAGGCCTAGGGAAGACGGCTACACCTTC,CINQPRPREDGYTF
.,TRBJ2-3,14,.,TRBV5-4,TGTGCCAGCAGCTTGGGGGCCGGCACAGATACGCAGTATTTT,CASSLGAGTDTQYF
.,TRBJ1-1,13,.,TRBV14,TGTGCCAGCAGCCTGCAGGAAAATACTGAAGCTTTCTTT,CASSLQENTEAFF
.,TRBJ2-3,10,.,TRBV2,TGTGCCAGCAACGGGGGTACGCAGTATTTT,CASNGGTQYF